This T cell receptor beta chain is from a study of cytomegalovirus exposure and HLA in healthy donors. Study results and limitations: TCR beta sequences reportedly predicted most subjects' HLA-A and HLA-B alleles accurately. Per a prior analysis, the majority of TCR beta V segments were productive roughly 87% or roughly 30% of the time.

For this clone: Antigen specificity is unknown.

The PCR was carried out with 60 Vbeta primers and 13 Jbeta primers. Assay used: immunoSEQ multiplex PCR; TCRdb lists only in-frame clones, some missing. Altogether roughly 100,000 clones are present, more than 70% being singletons, with the ten largest covering under 20%. The CDR3 extends over 16 amino acids. CDR1 is SNHLY and CDR2 is FYNNEI in the germline V gene. V was trimmed by 0 bases and J by 7 bases, leaving 15 bases between them. This receptor was identified in a woman aged 55-70 years in good health and CMV-seropositive. Input material: PBMCs. The chain carries TRBV2 and TRBJ1-4; D ambiguous. CDR3 residues: CASSEALLGSGEKLFF. In DNA, the CDR3 is TGTGCCAGCAGTGAAGCCCTCCTGGGCAGCGGTGAAAAACTGTTTTTT.